The 25 T cell receptor beta chains reported below all come from one sample, sequenced in a study of cytomegalovirus exposure and HLA in healthy donors. 60 Vbeta and 13 Jbeta primers were used in PCR. Data came from immunoSEQ multiplex PCR; TCRdb stores just in-frame clones and leaves some out. The sample carries about 150,000 clones, over 70% recorded once. Sequencing was carried out using PBMCs. These receptors all stem from a woman aged 18-29 years in good health and CMV-seronegative.

V and J are TRBV18 and TRBJ2-7; TRBD1 aligns across 8 bases. CDR1 is KGHSH and CDR2 is LQKENI in the germline V gene. J was trimmed by 6 bases and V by 0 bases; bases with no gene match: 7. The CDR3 is 15 residues long. CDR3 region: CASSPPVRGQGEQYF. The CDR3 region has the DNA TGTGCCAGCTCACCACCGGTCAGGGGGCAGGGCGAGCAGTACTTC.

This sequence joins TRBV6-6 and TRBJ1-4; tentative D call: TRBD1 (6 bases). The CDR3 loop spans 14 amino acids. Trimming removed 6 bases at V and 10 bases at J, with 18 bases between. Germline-derived CDR1 and CDR2 are MNHNY and SVGAGI (reference sequence). The chain's CDR3 is CASSRVDSWRKLFF. The CDR3 nucleotides read TGTGCCAGCAGCCGAGTGGACAGTTGGAGAAAACTGTTTTTT.

The rearrangement uses TRBV30 and TRBJ2-7; TRBD1 might be the D (5 bases). V was trimmed by 4 bases and J by 5 bases, leaving 15 bases between them. Germline V gene data show CDR1 as GTSNPN and CDR2 as SVGIG (reference sequence). The CDR3 totals 13 residues. The CDR3 reads CAWNYSPGHEQYF. CDR3 sequence (DNA): TGTGCCTGGAACTACAGTCCAGGGCACGAGCAGTACTTC.

The V call is TRBV4-2, the J call TRBJ2-7, with 16 bases fitting TRBD2. Germline CDR1 reads LGHNA; CDR2 reads YNFKEQ. With V trimmed by 4 bases and J by 6 bases, 6 bases remained unmatched. The CDR3 consists of 16 residues. As DNA, the CDR3 is TGTGCCAGCAGCCGGGGACTAGCGGGGGGGCCGTCCGAGCAGTACTTC. This sequence encodes CASSRGLAGGPSEQYF.

This clone was found a few times. J is TRBJ1-5 and V is TRBV6-5; D unresolved. Trimming cost V 6 bases and J 4 bases, with 10 bases left between them. The CDR3 spans 13 residues. Germline CDR1 reads MNHEY; CDR2 reads SVGAGI. CDR3 amino acids: CASRITANQPQHF. CDR3 in DNA: TGTGCCAGCAGAATCACAGCTAATCAGCCCCAGCATTTT.

In its sample, this clone was seen once. The chain uses TRBV29-1 and TRBJ1-1; no reliable D call. CDR3 length equals 15 residues. Germline V gene sequence: CDR1 SQVTM, CDR2 ANQGSEA. V gave up 4 bases and J gave up 0 bases, with 15 bases separating them. This CDR3 is CSVVPSFRVNTEAFF. The CDR3 nucleotides are TGCAGCGTTGTTCCTTCTTTTCGGGTGAACACTGAAGCTTTCTTT.

There are a few counts of this clone. The V gene is TRBV10-3, the J gene TRBJ2-1; TRBD1 matches 8 bases. The V and J ends lost 10 bases and 6 bases, in that order; junction bases with no gene match: 14. CDR1 is ENHRY and CDR2 is SYGVKD in the germline V gene. The CDR3 covers 15 residues. In DNA, the CDR3 is TGTGCCACCTCCCTAAAGACAGGGGTTGCCAATGAGCAGTTCTTC. Protein: CATSLKTGVANEQFF.

The chain couples TRBV7-9 to TRBJ2-7; D might be TRBD2 (5 bases). The CDR3 consists of 16 residues. Germline CDR1 reads SEHNR; CDR2 reads FQNEAQ (reference sequence). Trimming cost V 5 bases and J 2 bases, with 19 bases left between them. The CDR3 region is CASSAGVGSGAYEQYF. CDR3 nucleotide sequence: TGTGCCAGCAGCGCCGGCGTAGGGAGCGGTGCCTACGAGCAGTACTTC.

The chain uses TRBV5-1 and TRBJ1-5; no reliable D call. Germline loops: CDR1 SGHRS, CDR2 YFSETQ. V lost 0 bases, J lost 0 bases, and 4 bases lay in between. This CDR3 contains 14 residues. CDR3 in amino acids: CASSLDNSNQPQHF. In DNA, the CDR3 is TGCGCCAGCAGCTTGGACAATAGCAATCAGCCCCAGCATTTT.

The V call is TRBV5-4, the J call TRBJ1-1; perhaps TRBD1 as D (6 bases). This CDR3 is 15 amino acids long. Looked up from germline, CDR1 is SGHNT and CDR2 is YYREEE (reference sequence). V gave up 6 bases and J gave up 1 base, with 16 bases separating them. DNA for the CDR3: TGTGCCAGCACGGGTCCGGGACAAAAGAACACTGAAGCTTTCTTT. This gives the protein CASTGPGQKNTEAFF.

The J gene is TRBJ2-2, the V gene TRBV10-2; TRBD1 might be the D (5 bases). Germline-derived CDR1 and CDR2 are WSHSY and SAAADI. V lost 11 bases and J 1 base, leaving 14 bases between the germline ends. This CDR3 spans 14 amino acids. In DNA, the CDR3 is TGCGCCTCCCAGGGCCCAAAGAACACCGGGGAGCTGTTTTTT. It specifies CASQGPKNTGELFF.

A few counts support this clone. This chain connects TRBV9 to TRBJ2-2, with 7 nucleotides matching TRBD1. The CDR3 contains 15 residues. The J segment lost 9 bases and the V segment lost 7 bases, leaving 15 bases of the junction unmatched. Per germline, CDR1 SGDLS and CDR2 YYNGEE. The CDR3 nucleotides read TGTGCCAGCTCTACGGGACAGCTACATAACCGGGAGCTGTTTTTT. This encodes CASSTGQLHNRELFF.

The chain recombines TRBV11-1 with TRBJ1-1; 7 positions agree with TRBD1. The CDR3 spans 16 residues. The junction had 7 bases not matched to a gene; V was cut back by 1 base and J by 2 bases. In germline, CDR1 is SGHAT, CDR2 FQDESV (reference sequence). Here the CDR3 DNA reads TGTGCCAGCAGCTTAGATCCGACAGGGACAAACACTGAAGCTTTCTTT. It yields the protein CASSLDPTGTNTEAFF. Complete variable domain (other parts from reference TRBV11-1 and TRBJ1-1): EAEVAQSPRYKITEKSQAVAFWCDPISGHATLYWYRQILGQGPELLVQFQDESVVDDSQLPKDRFSAERLKGVDSTLKIQPAELGDSAMYLCASSLDPTGTNTEAFFGQGTRLTVV.

The V call is TRBV11-2, the J call TRBJ1-4; TRBD1 aligns across 9 bases. The CDR3 has 15 residues. V was clipped by 0 bases and J by 13 bases; unmatched bases: 9. Germline CDR1 is SGHAT and CDR2 is FQNNGV. CDR3 DNA sequence: TGTGCCAGCAGCTTAGAGGGGACAGGGCCCTGGGGACTGTTTTTT. Protein sequence: CASSLEGTGPWGLFF.

The rearrangement uses TRBV5-6 and TRBJ1-1, with 8 positions matching TRBD1. J was trimmed by 0 bases and V by 7 bases; bases with no gene match: 11. The CDR3 contains 16 residues. Per the germline V gene, CDR1 is SGHDT and CDR2 is YYEEEE. This chain's CDR3 is CASEEGGQVMNTEAFF. CDR3 sequence (DNA): TGTGCCAGCGAGGAGGGGGGACAGGTCATGAACACTGAAGCTTTCTTT.

This clone was picked up a small number of times. This rearrangement joins TRBV28 to TRBJ2-7; 8 bases match TRBD1. Germline CDR1 MDHEN, CDR2 SYDVKM. The ends lost 8 bases at V and 2 bases at J; junction bases unmatched: 2. CDR3 size: 12 residues. In DNA form, the CDR3 reads TGTGCCAGCCGGACAGGGACCTACGAGCAGTACTTC. This translates into CASRTGTYEQYF.

In the case of this clone: The same CDR3 also results from other DNA sequences found in this sample. The chain uses TRBV25-1 and TRBJ1-5; no clear D gene. The CDR3 has 13 amino acids. The germline CDR1 and CDR2 sequences are MGHDK and SYGVNS. Trimming removed 4 bases from V and 2 bases from J, with 6 bases in between. CDR3 DNA sequence: TGTGCCAGCAGTGTGCAGGGCAATCAGCCCCAGCATTTT. Amino acid sequence: CASSVQGNQPQHF.

This clone was seen a handful of times. The genes are TRBV6-5 and TRBJ2-5, with 14 bases matching TRBD2. Germline V gene lookup returns CDR1 MNHEY and CDR2 SVGAGI. The CDR3 runs 16 residues. Trimming took 0 bases from V and 4 from J; bases not matched to a gene: 1. The CDR3 DNA reads TGTGCCAGCAGTTACTCCGGACTAGCGGGGGGAGAGACCCAGTACTTC. Protein: CASSYSGLAGGETQYF.

V is TRBV9 and J is TRBJ1-1, with 8 bases identical to TRBD1. The CDR3 length is 14 residues. Germline V gene data show CDR1 as SGDLS and CDR2 as YYNGEE. J was trimmed by 3 bases and V by 3 bases; bases with no gene match: 4. CDR3 sequence reads: CASSGVQGDTEAFF. In nucleotides, the CDR3 is TGTGCCAGCAGCGGGGTACAGGGGGACACTGAAGCTTTCTTT.

This rearrangement joins TRBV19 to TRBJ1-1; 7 bases fit TRBD1. The CDR3 covers 14 residues. Losses at the gene ends were 3 bases for V and 3 bases for J; bases not matched to a gene: 4. Germline V CDR1 and CDR2: LNHDA, SQIVND (reference sequence). The CDR3 is CASSIGGGYTEAFF. For the CDR3, the DNA is TGTGCCAGTAGTATCGGAGGGGGCTACACTGAAGCTTTCTTT.

V is TRBV19 and J is TRBJ1-5; no clear D. Trimming took off 5 bases at V and 1 base at J, with 9 bases between the two ends. Germline lookup yields CDR1 LNHDA and CDR2 SQIVND (reference sequence). This CDR3 has 14 residues. The CDR3 sequence is CASSSARSNQPQHF. CDR3 nucleotides: TGTGCCAGTAGTTCAGCGAGAAGCAATCAGCCCCAGCATTTT.

This rearrangement joins TRBV19 to TRBJ1-1; D remains unclear. This CDR3 region has 19 residues. V was shortened by 5 bases and J by 0 bases, with 25 bases between the two germline ends. Germline CDR1 reads LNHDA; CDR2 reads SQIVND (reference sequence). CDR3 coding DNA: TGTGCCAGTAGTGGATCAACTTACCTTACACAGCTTGTGAACACTGAAGCTTTCTTT. Translated, it gives CASSGSTYLTQLVNTEAFF.

The chain couples TRBV28 to TRBJ1-2; the D gene is possibly TRBD1 (5 bases). Germline V gene sequence: CDR1 MDHEN, CDR2 SYDVKM. The CDR3 has 17 residues. V lost 0 bases and J lost 0, with 14 bases in between. The CDR3 nucleotides are TGTGCCAGCAGTTTATGGCGGGGGTCTATAGCTAACTATGGCTACACCTTC. It is translated as CASSLWRGSIANYGYTF.

This chain connects TRBV5-8 to TRBJ1-2, with D maybe TRBD1 (5 bases). Trimming shortened V by 2 bases and J by 6 bases, and 20 bases separated the two germline ends. The CDR3 runs to 16 residues. Germline loops: CDR1 SGHTS, CDR2 YDEGEE. CDR3 residues: CASSLTLLRQSHGYTF. The DNA of the CDR3 is TGTGCCAGCAGCTTAACCCTCCTCCGACAGTCCCATGGCTACACCTTC.

This rearrangement joins TRBV5-4 to TRBJ1-1; no clear D gene. The germline V and J ends were trimmed by 4 bases and 2 bases, with 15 bases remaining between them. Germline loops: CDR1 SGHNT, CDR2 YYREEE (reference sequence). The CDR3 is 15 amino acids. CDR3 coding DNA: TGTGCCAGCAGCCCGCCCCGGGTGGCCAACACTGAAGCTTTCTTT. Translating it yields CASSPPRVANTEAFF.